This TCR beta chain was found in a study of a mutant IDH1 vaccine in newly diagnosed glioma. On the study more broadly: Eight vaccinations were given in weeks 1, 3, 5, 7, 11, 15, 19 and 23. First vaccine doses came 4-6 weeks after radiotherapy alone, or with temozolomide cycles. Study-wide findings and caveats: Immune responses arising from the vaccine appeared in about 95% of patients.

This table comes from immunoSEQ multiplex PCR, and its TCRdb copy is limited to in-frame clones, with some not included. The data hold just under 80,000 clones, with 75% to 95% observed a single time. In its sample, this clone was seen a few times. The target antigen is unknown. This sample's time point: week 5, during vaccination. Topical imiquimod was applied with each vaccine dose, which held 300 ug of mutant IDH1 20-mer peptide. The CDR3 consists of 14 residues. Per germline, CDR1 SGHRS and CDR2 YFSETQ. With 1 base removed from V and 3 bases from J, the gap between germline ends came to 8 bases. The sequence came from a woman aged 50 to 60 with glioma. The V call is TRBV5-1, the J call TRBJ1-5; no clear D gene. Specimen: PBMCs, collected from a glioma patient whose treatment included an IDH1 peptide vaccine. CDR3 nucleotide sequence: TGCGCCAGCAGCTTGCTCGGGAACAATCAGCCCCAGCATTTT. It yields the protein CASSLLGNNQPQHF.